This T cell receptor beta chain was sequenced during a study of response to subunit inactivated influenza vaccine. The study's findings and limits: Each seasonal influenza vaccination, the authors suggested, recruits few new T cells.

This clonotype was found a few times. Its antigen is still unknown. TCRdb processed the RT-PCR reads anew with MiXCR; each CDR3 protein has one entry. The table shows some 600,000 distinct CDR3 sequences, with 13% to 15% occurring only once. The ends lost 4 bases at V and 1 base at J; junction bases unmatched: 7. CDR3 length: 15 residues. Germline values: CDR1 MNHNS, CDR2 SASEGT. This chain uses TRBV6-1 with TRBJ2-7; 7 nucleotides agree with TRBD1. The input for sequencing was PBMCs from blood, taken 14 days before vaccination. This sequence originates from a man aged 50 or older who received an inactivated influenza vaccine. The CDR3: CASSAGTVKSYEQYF. As DNA, the CDR3 is TGTGCCAGCAGTGCAGGGACAGTCAAATCCTACGAGCAGTACTTC.